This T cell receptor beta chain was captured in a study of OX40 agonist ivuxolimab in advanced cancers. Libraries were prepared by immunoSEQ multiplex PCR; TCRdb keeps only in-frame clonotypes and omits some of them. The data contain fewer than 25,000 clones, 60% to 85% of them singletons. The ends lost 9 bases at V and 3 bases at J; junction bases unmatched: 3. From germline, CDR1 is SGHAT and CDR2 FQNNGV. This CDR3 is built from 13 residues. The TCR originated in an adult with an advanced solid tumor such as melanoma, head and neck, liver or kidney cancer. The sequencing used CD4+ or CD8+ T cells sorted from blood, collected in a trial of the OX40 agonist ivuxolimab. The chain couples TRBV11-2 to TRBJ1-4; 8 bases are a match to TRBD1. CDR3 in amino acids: CASEDRANEKLFF. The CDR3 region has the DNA TGTGCCAGTGAGGACAGGGCTAATGAAAAACTGTTTTTT.